These 8 T cell receptor beta chains were all obtained from the same sample, sequenced in a study of cytomegalovirus exposure and HLA in healthy donors. Use of 60 Vbeta and 13 Jbeta primers characterized the PCR. Measured with immunoSEQ multiplex PCR; TCRdb has only the in-frame clones, and not every one. The sample has about 140,000 clones; approximately 57% are singletons. The source material was PBMCs. The receptors shown here come from a male donor in good health and CMV-seronegative.

The chain joins TRBV9 to TRBJ2-3, with 8 nucleotides matching TRBD2. Trimming cost V 4 bases and J 4 bases; bases outside gene matches: 11. Germline assignment: CDR1 SGDLS and CDR2 YYNGEE. The length of the CDR3 is 16 residues. In nucleotides, the CDR3 is TGTGCCAGCAGCTCCTCGGGGGGGTTCATAGCAGATACGCAGTATTTT. Translated: CASSSSGGFIADTQYF.

The chain employs TRBV9 and TRBJ2-7, with D maybe TRBD1 (5 bases). The germline V and J ends were trimmed by 0 bases and 0 bases, with 13 bases remaining between them. This CDR3 has 16 amino acids. In germline, CDR1 is SGDLS, CDR2 YYNGEE. CDR3 loop: CASSVASGADSYEQYF. In nucleotides, the CDR3 is TGTGCCAGCAGCGTAGCTTCTGGGGCAGACTCCTACGAGCAGTACTTC.

This sequence joins TRBV19 and TRBJ2-5, with TRBD1 matching over 7 bases. The CDR3 contains 13 residues. Per germline, CDR1 LNHDA and CDR2 SQIVND (reference sequence). V was clipped by 5 bases and J by 3 bases; unmatched bases: 3. The CDR3 coding sequence is TGTGCCAGTAGTTGGCAGGGGGAAGAGACCCAGTACTTC. As protein: CASSWQGEETQYF.

The chain joins TRBV7-3 to TRBJ2-1; 9 bases map to TRBD2. CDR3 length: 14 residues. Trimming took 5 bases from V and 5 from J; bases not matched to a gene: 4. CDR1 is SGHTA, CDR2 FQGTGA, per germline. This chain's CDR3 is CASSELAGNNEQFF. CDR3 bases: TGTGCCAGCAGCGAACTAGCGGGTAACAATGAGCAGTTCTTC.

The chain links TRBV29-1 to TRBJ1-5, with 7 positions matching TRBD1. This CDR3 comprises 13 residues. Trimming took 7 bases from V and 7 from J; bases not matched to a gene: 10. Germline loops: CDR1 SQVTM, CDR2 ANQGSEA. The CDR3 region has the DNA TGCAGCGCCGCCGGACAGGATAACCAGCCCCAGCATTTT. Protein product: CSAAGQDNQPQHF.

V and J are TRBV28 and TRBJ2-2, with TRBD1 identical over 8 bases. In germline, CDR1 is MDHEN, CDR2 SYDVKM. The CDR3 contains 14 residues. With 5 bases clipped from V and 6 bases from J, the junction kept 5 bases outside the gene matches. The DNA of the CDR3 is TGTGCCAGCAGTACGCAGGGGGCGGCCGGGGAGCTGTTTTTT. This codes for CASSTQGAAGELFF.

This clone was observed a few times. The chain uses TRBV5-4 and TRBJ2-3; 7 bases agree with TRBD1. CDR1 is SGHNT and CDR2 is YYREEE in the germline V gene (reference sequence). The CDR3 contains 14 residues. Trimming cost V 0 bases and J 4 bases; bases outside gene matches: 2. The CDR3, as DNA: TGTGCCAGCAGCTTGGTGCAGGGGGCAGATACGCAGTATTTT. It is translated as CASSLVQGADTQYF.

The genes are TRBV7-8 and TRBJ1-2; no clear D. The CDR3 extends over 17 amino acids. Germline-derived CDR1 and CDR2 are SGHVS and FQNEAQ. V gave up 0 bases and J gave up 2 bases, with 16 bases separating them. The chain's CDR3 is CASSLAVGLTANYGYTF. The CDR3 DNA reads TGTGCCAGCAGCTTAGCGGTAGGACTCACGGCGAACTATGGCTACACCTTC.